Included here is one T cell receptor (beta chain) sequence, with context. This specimen belongs to a study of blood T cell repertoires in COVID-19. Which cohort a participant joined came from the clinical history participants gave. The assay was immunoSEQ multiplex PCR, and TCRdb's table has in-frame clones only and misses some. The table has hundreds of thousands of clones, roughly 86% seen once. Germline CDR1 and CDR2: LNHDA and SQIVND (reference sequence). Trimming cost V 9 bases and J 4 bases; bases outside gene matches: 6. The CDR3 contains 13 residues. The sequence was obtained from a woman in her twenties or thirties who had recovered from COVID-19. This rearrangement joins TRBV19 to TRBJ2-3; 8 positions match TRBD1. Sequenced material: PBMCs or T cells enriched from blood (not recorded which). CDR3 nucleotides: TGTGCCAGCTCGGACAGGGTTTCAGATACGCAGTATTTT. Translation: CASSDRVSDTQYF. Together with reference TRBV19 and TRBJ2-3, the CDR3 gives the full variable domain: DGGITQSPKYLFRKEGQNVTLSCEQNLNHDAMYWYRQDPGQGLRLIYYSQIVNDFQKGDIAEGYSVSREKKESFPLTVTSAQKNPTAFYLCASSDRVSDTQYFGPGTRLTVL.